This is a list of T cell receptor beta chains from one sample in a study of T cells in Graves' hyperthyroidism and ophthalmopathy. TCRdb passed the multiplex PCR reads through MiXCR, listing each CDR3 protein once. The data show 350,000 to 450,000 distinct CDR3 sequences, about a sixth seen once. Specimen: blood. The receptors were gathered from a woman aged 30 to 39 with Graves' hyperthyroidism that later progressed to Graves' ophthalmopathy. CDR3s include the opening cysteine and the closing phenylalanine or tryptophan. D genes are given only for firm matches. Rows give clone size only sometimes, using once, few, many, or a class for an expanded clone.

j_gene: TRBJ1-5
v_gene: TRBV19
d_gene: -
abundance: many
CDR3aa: CASTDEGNQPQHF
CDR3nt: TGTGCCAGTACCGACGAGGGCAATCAGCCCCAGCATTTT

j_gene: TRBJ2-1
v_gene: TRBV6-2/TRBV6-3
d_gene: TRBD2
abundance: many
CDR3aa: CASTQRGSYNEQFF
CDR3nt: TGTGCCAGCACCCAGCGGGGCTCCTACAATGAGCAGTTCTTC

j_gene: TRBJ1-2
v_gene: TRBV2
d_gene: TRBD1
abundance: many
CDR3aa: CASRERQGIYGYTF
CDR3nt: TGTGCCAGCAGGGAGAGACAGGGGATCTATGGCTACACCTTC

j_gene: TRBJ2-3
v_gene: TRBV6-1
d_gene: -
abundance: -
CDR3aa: CASHDLDTQYF
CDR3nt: TGTGCCAGTCACGATTTAGATACGCAGTATTTT

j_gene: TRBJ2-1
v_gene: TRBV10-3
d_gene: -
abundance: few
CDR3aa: CAISVGSYNEQFF
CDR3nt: TGTGCCATCAGTGTGGGGTCGTACAATGAGCAGTTCTTC

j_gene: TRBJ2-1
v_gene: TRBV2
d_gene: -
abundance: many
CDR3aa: CASGAAYNEQFF
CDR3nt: TGTGCCAGCGGGGCAGCCTATAATGAGCAGTTCTTC

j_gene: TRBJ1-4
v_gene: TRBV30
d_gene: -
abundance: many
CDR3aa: CAWSGYYGGEEKLFF
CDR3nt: TGTGCCTGGAGTGGATATTATGGAGGGGAAGAAAAACTGTTTTTT

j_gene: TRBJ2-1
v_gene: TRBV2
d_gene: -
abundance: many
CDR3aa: CASSAGRTYNEQFF
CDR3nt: TGTGCCAGCAGTGCGGGACGGACATACAATGAGCAGTTCTTC

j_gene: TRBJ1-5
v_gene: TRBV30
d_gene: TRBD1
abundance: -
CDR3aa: CAWSRGIGQPQHF
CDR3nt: TGTGCCTGGTCCAGGGGGATAGGTCAGCCCCAGCATTTT

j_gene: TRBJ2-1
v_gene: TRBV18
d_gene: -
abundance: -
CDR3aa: CASSPVAYSYNEQFF
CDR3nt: TGTGCCAGCTCACCCGTAGCCTACTCCTACAATGAGCAGTTCTTC

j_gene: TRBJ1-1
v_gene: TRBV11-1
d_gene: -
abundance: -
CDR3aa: CASSLYGGNTEAFF
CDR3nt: TGTGCCAGCAGCTTATACGGGGGGAACACTGAAGCTTTCTTT

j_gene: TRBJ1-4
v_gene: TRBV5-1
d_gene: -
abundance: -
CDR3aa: CASSLYGSPNEKLFF
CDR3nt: TGCGCCAGCAGCTTGTATGGTAGCCCCAATGAAAAACTGTTTTTT

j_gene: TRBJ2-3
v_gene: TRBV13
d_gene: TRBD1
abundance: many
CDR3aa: CASSPNRGSIPTTTDTQYF
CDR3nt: TGTGCCAGCAGCCCGAACAGGGGGTCCATCCCAACTACTACAGATACGCAGTATTTT

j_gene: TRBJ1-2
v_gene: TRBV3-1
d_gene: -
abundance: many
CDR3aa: CASSQENRVQNYGYTF
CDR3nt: TGTGCCAGCAGCCAAGAAAACAGGGTTCAAAACTATGGCTACACCTTC

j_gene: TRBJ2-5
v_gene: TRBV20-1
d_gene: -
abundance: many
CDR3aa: CSARDRGVETQYF
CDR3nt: TGCAGTGCTAGAGATCGAGGGGTGGAGACCCAGTACTTC

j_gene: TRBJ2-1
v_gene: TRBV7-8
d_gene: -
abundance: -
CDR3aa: CASSLALLTNNEQFF
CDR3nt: TGTGCCAGCAGCTTAGCTCTACTGACTAACAATGAGCAGTTCTTC

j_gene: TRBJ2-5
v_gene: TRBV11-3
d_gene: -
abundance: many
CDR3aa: CASSLGPGRQETQYF
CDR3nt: TGTGCCAGCAGCTTAGGGCCAGGGCGGCAAGAGACCCAGTACTTC

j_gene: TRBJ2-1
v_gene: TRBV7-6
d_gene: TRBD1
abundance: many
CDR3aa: CASSPQGGNEQFF
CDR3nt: TGTGCCAGCAGCCCACAGGGGGGCAATGAGCAGTTCTTC

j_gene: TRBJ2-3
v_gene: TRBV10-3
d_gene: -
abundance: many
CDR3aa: CAIKRGQSGVVADTQYF
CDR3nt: TGTGCCATCAAAAGGGGGCAATCGGGAGTAGTTGCAGATACGCAGTATTTT

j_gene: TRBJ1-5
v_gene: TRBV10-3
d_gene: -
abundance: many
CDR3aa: CAISPQVSNQPQHF
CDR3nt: TGTGCCATCAGTCCTCAGGTTAGCAATCAGCCCCAGCATTTT

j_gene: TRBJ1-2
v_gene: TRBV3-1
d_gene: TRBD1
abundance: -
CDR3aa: CASSHDKDTGGFLWNGYTF
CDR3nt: TGTGCCAGCAGCCATGATAAGGATACAGGGGGTTTCTTGTGGAATGGCTACACCTTC

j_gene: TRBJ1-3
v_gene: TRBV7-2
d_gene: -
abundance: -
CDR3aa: CASSLSRGFTGNTIYF
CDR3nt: TGTGCCAGCAGCTTATCCAGGGGTTTCACTGGAAACACCATATATTTT

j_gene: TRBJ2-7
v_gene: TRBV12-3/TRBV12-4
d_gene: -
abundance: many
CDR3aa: CASSPLLGYEQYF
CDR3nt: TGTGCCAGCAGTCCTCTCCTTGGCTACGAGCAGTACTTC

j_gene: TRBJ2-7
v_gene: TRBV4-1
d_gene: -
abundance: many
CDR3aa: CASSQFPWEQYF
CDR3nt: TGCGCCAGCAGCCAATTTCCTTGGGAGCAGTACTTC

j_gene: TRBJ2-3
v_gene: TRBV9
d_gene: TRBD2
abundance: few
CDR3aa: CASSLQGSGGADTQYF
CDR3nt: TGTGCCAGCAGCTTGCAGGGGTCCGGGGGGGCAGATACGCAGTATTTT

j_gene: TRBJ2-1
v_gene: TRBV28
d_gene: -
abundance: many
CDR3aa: CASSNRGVQLTDNEQFF
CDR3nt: TGTGCCAGCAGTAACCGAGGGGTACAACTCACAGACAATGAGCAGTTCTTC

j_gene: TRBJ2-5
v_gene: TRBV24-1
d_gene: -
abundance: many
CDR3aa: CATSDAGGTLPTETQYF
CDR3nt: TGTGCCACCAGTGACGCTGGAGGGACACTCCCAACGGAGACCCAGTACTTC

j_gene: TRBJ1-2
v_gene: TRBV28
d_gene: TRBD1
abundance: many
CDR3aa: CASRRTGDVVNYGYTF
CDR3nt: TGTGCCAGCAGACGGACAGGGGACGTTGTTAACTATGGCTACACCTTC

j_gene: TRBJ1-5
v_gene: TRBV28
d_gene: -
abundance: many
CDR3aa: CASSAPGHNQPQHF
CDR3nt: TGTGCCAGCAGTGCCCCGGGACATAATCAGCCCCAGCATTTT

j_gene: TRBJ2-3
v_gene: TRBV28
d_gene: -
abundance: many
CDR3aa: CASSYSRGRTDTQYF
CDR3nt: TGTGCCAGCAGTTATAGCCGGGGACGGACAGATACGCAGTATTTT

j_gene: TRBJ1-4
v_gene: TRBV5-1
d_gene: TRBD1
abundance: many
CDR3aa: CASSLGRGRGEKLFF
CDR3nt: TGCGCCAGCAGCTTGGGCAGGGGGCGCGGTGAAAAACTGTTTTTT

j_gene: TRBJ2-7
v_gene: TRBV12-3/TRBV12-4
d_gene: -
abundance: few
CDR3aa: CASGPGSYEQYF
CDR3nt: TGTGCCTCAGGTCCCGGGTCGTACGAGCAGTACTTC

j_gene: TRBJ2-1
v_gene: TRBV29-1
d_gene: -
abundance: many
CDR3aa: CSGERGAGSNEQFF
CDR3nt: TGCAGCGGTGAGCGCGGGGCAGGGAGCAATGAGCAGTTCTTC

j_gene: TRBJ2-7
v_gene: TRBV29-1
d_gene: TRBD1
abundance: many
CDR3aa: CSVEMADRGNYEQYF
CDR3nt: TGCAGCGTTGAGATGGCGGACAGGGGGAATTACGAGCAGTACTTC

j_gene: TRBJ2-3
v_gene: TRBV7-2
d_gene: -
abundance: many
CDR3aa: CASSRSGSTDTQYF
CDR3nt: TGTGCCAGCAGCCGATCCGGTAGCACAGATACGCAGTATTTT

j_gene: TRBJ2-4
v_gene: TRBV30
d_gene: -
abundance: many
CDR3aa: CAWSTGLAKNIQYF
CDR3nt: TGTGCCTGGAGTACAGGGCTAGCCAAAAACATTCAGTACTTC

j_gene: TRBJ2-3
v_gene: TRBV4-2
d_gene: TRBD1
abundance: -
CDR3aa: CASSRGQGPADTQYF
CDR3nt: TGTGCCAGCAGCCGGGGACAGGGCCCTGCAGATACGCAGTATTTT

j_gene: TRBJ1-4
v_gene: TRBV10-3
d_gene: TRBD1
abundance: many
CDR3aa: CAISDTGVGEKLFF
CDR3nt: TGTGCCATCAGTGATACAGGGGTTGGGGAAAAACTGTTTTTT

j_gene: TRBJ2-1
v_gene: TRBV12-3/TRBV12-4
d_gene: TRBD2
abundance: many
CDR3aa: CASSLSAGAGNEQFF
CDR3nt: TGTGCCAGCAGTTTGTCAGCGGGGGCGGGGAATGAGCAGTTCTTC

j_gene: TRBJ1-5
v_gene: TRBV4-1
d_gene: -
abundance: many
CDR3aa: CASSQVMQVNQPQHF
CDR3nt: TGCGCCAGCAGCCAAGTCATGCAGGTCAATCAGCCCCAGCATTTT

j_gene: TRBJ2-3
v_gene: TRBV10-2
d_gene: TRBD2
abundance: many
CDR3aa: CASSQTSSADTQYF
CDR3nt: TGCGCCAGCAGTCAGACTAGCAGCGCAGATACGCAGTATTTT

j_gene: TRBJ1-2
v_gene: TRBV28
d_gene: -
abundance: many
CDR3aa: CASSFGSTYGYTF
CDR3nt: TGTGCCAGCAGTTTCGGGTCGACCTATGGCTACACCTTC

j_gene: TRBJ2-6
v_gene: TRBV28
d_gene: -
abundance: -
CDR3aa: CASSEQNSGANVLTF
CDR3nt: TGTGCCAGCAGTGAACAAAACTCTGGGGCCAACGTCCTGACTTTC

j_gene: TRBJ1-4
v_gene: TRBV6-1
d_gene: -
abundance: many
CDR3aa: CASSETGYSTMRAEKLFF
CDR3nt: TGTGCCAGCAGTGAAACAGGCTATTCAACAATGAGGGCTGAAAAACTGTTTTTT

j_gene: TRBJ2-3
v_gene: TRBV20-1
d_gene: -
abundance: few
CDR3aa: CSAMPYSDYSTDTQYF
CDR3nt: TGCAGTGCTATGCCTTATAGCGATTATAGCACAGATACGCAGTATTTT